Each of the 8 T cell receptor beta chains below was sequenced from the same sample in a study of shared clonotypes between healthy human individuals. Profiled with immunoSEQ multiplex PCR; TCRdb holds only in-frame clones, not every one. This sample yields under 650,000 clones, of which almost 97% are seen a single time; 0.05% to 0.07% belongs to the top ten. Sequencing used naive CD4+ T cells sorted from blood. Subset meaning: CD45RA+ positively selected. These receptors were collected from a woman aged 25 to 39 in good health.

This clone was found once. V gene TRBV2 combines with J gene TRBJ1-1; TRBD1 matches at 9 bases. The CDR3 length is 13 residues. The germline CDR1 and CDR2 sequences are SNHLY and FYNNEI. With V trimmed by 8 bases and J by 3 bases, 4 bases remained unmatched. The CDR3 DNA reads TGTGCCAGCGAACAGGGGGCCTACACTGAAGCTTTCTTT. It is translated as CASEQGAYTEAFF.

This clone was detected once. The chain is built from TRBV15 and TRBJ2-7; 11 bases match TRBD2. Germline V CDR1 and CDR2: LNHNV, YYDKDF (reference sequence). V lost 1 base, J lost 6 bases, and 8 bases stayed unmatched. The CDR3 is 16 residues long. The CDR3 DNA is TGTGCCACCAGCAGAGCATTTACTAGCGGGAGTGGCGAGCAGTACTTC. It codes for CATSRAFTSGSGEQYF.

The V gene is TRBV28, the J gene TRBJ2-3; 7 bases are a match to TRBD2. Germline lookup yields CDR1 MDHEN and CDR2 SYDVKM. With V trimmed by 7 bases and J by 7 bases, 14 bases remained unmatched. CDR3 length equals 15 residues. The CDR3 DNA sequence: TGTGCCAGCATCGAGGGAGGGGCCAGCGGGTATACGCAGTATTTT. This sequence encodes CASIEGGASGYTQYF.

A single count supports this clone. The chain employs TRBV1 and TRBJ2-5; the table's D call of TRBD2 was not tested on the DNA. TRBV1 is classified as a pseudogene. This CDR3 region has 15 residues. The CDR3 protein is CTSSPKREGRETQYF. The DNA for the CDR3 is TGCACCAGCAGCCCCAAGCGGGAGGGCCGGGAGACCCAGTACTTC.

This chain links TRBV28 with TRBJ2-7; 14 positions match TRBD2. V lost 6 bases to trimming and J lost 3 bases; unmatched junction nucleotides: 10. This CDR3 has 17 residues. CDR1 is MDHEN, CDR2 SYDVKM, per germline. CDR3 DNA sequence: TGTGCCAGCAGGAGAGAGGGACTAGCGGGAGCGGTCTACGAGCAGTACTTC. Translated: CASRREGLAGAVYEQYF. Combining the CDR3 with reference TRBV28 and TRBJ2-7 gives the whole variable domain DVKVTQSSRYLVKRTGEKVFLECVQDMDHENMFWYRQDPGLGLRLIYFSYDVKMKEKGDIPEGYSVSREKKERFSLILESASTNQTSMYLCASRREGLAGAVYEQYFGPGTRLTVT.

This clone was recorded once. The V and J genes are TRBV11-3 and TRBJ2-1; no clear D. Germline CDR1 SGHNT, CDR2 YENEEA. V gave up 3 bases and J gave up 8 bases, with 11 bases separating them. The CDR3 is 13 residues long. CDR3 DNA sequence: TGTGCCAGCAGCTTTAATCTAGGCCATGAGCAGTTCTTC. Translated, it gives CASSFNLGHEQFF. Full variable domain (missing parts from reference TRBV11-3 and TRBJ2-1): EAGVVQSPRYKIIEKKQPVAFWCNPISGHNTLYWYLQNLGQGPELLIRYENEEAVDDSQLPKDRFSAERLKGVDSTLKIQPAELGDSAVYLCASSFNLGHEQFFGPGTRLTVL.

V and J are TRBV7-8 and TRBJ2-7; 7 bases fit TRBD1. Germline trimming cut 6 bases from V and 4 bases from J; bases unmatched to any gene: 9. The CDR3 totals 14 residues. CDR1 and CDR2 from the germline V gene are SGHVS and FQNEAQ. The CDR3 loop reads CASSQTGWGYEQYF. The CDR3 nucleotides are TGTGCCAGCAGTCAGACAGGGTGGGGATACGAGCAGTACTTC.

This chain joins TRBV5-1 and TRBJ2-5; 8 bases agree with TRBD1. CDR1 and CDR2 from the germline V gene are SGHRS and YFSETQ. V gave up 4 bases and J gave up 4 bases; unmatched junction bases: 9. The CDR3 has 15 amino acids. This chain's CDR3 is CASSPRTGMGETQYF. For the CDR3, the DNA is TGCGCCAGCAGCCCCAGGACAGGGATGGGAGAGACCCAGTACTTC.